The rows below give T cell receptor beta chains drawn from one sample of a study of resident and recirculating memory T cells in vitiligo. Generated by immunoSEQ multiplex PCR, the TCRdb table keeps only in-frame clones and is missing some. The sample has approximately 69,000 clones; roughly nine tenths are singletons. Sequenced sample: blood. These receptor sequences come from a male donor with vitiligo. The CDR3 runs from the conserved cysteine through the conserved F or W. D genes are given only for firm matches. Size is stated for part of the rows, as once, few or many counts, or as a class when the clone is expanded.

size: .
J: TRBJ2-7
V: TRBV6-5
D: .
DNA: TGTGCCAGCAGTTATGGAACTAGCTTCCCCGAGCAGTACTTC
CDR3: CASSYGTSFPEQYF

size: .
J: TRBJ2-2
V: TRBV5-1
D: .
DNA: TGCGCCAGCAGCTTGGATGGGGCCCCCGGGGAGCTGTTTTTT
CDR3: CASSLDGAPGELFF

size: .
J: TRBJ1-2
V: TRBV4-2
D: .
DNA: TGTGCCAGCAGCCAAGGACCGGCGGATGGCTACACCTTC
CDR3: CASSQGPADGYTF

size: .
J: TRBJ1-2
V: TRBV7-9
D: .
DNA: TGTGCCAGCAGTCGTCAGACAGAATATGGCTACACCTTC
CDR3: CASSRQTEYGYTF

size: .
J: TRBJ1-2
V: TRBV10-3
D: .
DNA: TGTGCCATCAGTGAGTCGACCGACTCCACGTCTTTC
CDR3: CAISESTDSTSF

size: .
J: TRBJ1-5
V: TRBV27
D: .
DNA: TGTGCCAGCAGTTTACAGGGAGGTCAGCCCCAGCATTTT
CDR3: CASSLQGGQPQHF

size: .
J: TRBJ1-2
V: TRBV9
D: .
DNA: TGTGCCAGCAGCGTAGTTGTTGGGGCTGGCTACACCTTC
CDR3: CASSVVVGAGYTF

size: once
J: TRBJ2-1
V: TRBV6-1
D: .
DNA: TGTGCCAGCAGTGAAGCGAGACTCGGAGGGAATGAGCAGTTCTTC
CDR3: CASSEARLGGNEQFF

size: .
J: TRBJ1-4
V: TRBV19
D: .
DNA: TGTGCCAGTAGTACCCCCAGGGTGGGTGAAAAACTGTTTTTT
CDR3: CASSTPRVGEKLFF

size: .
J: TRBJ2-7
V: TRBV9
D: TRBD2
DNA: TGTGCCAGCAGCGTGGGACTAGCGGGGGGTGACGAGCAGTACTTC
CDR3: CASSVGLAGGDEQYF

size: .
J: TRBJ1-2
V: TRBV5-6
D: TRBD1
DNA: TGTGCCAGCAGCTTGGCCGACAGGGGATACTTAGGTGGCTACACCTTC
CDR3: CASSLADRGYLGGYTF

size: .
J: TRBJ2-1
V: TRBV7-3
D: .
DNA: TGTGCCAGCAGCTCAGGGCATGAGCAGTTCTTC
CDR3: CASSSGHEQFF

size: .
J: TRBJ1-4
V: TRBV30
D: TRBD1
DNA: TGTGCCTGGAGTCCTGGGACAGGGTGGGAAAAACTGTTTTTT
CDR3: CAWSPGTGWEKLFF

size: .
J: TRBJ2-2
V: TRBV6-4
D: .
DNA: TGTGCCAGCAGTGACTCGACAACGAACACCGGGGAGCTGTTTTTT
CDR3: CASSDSTTNTGELFF

size: .
J: TRBJ2-5
V: TRBV29-1
D: .
DNA: TGCAGCGTTGTTCCAGGGGGGCACAGGGAGACCCAGTACTTC
CDR3: CSVVPGGHRETQYF

size: .
J: TRBJ2-3
V: TRBV9
D: .
DNA: TGTGCCAGCAGCCACCTTCGTGGCGGGGAAACAGATACGCAGTATTTT
CDR3: CASSHLRGGETDTQYF

size: .
J: TRBJ2-3
V: TRBV7-2
D: .
DNA: TGTGCCAGCAGCCCCTATCAGGCCACAGATACGCAGTATTTT
CDR3: CASSPYQATDTQYF

size: .
J: TRBJ1-4
V: TRBV7-9
D: .
DNA: TGTGCCAGCAGCTTAGAACAGCTAAGTAATGAAAAACTGTTTTTT
CDR3: CASSLEQLSNEKLFF

size: .
J: TRBJ2-3
V: TRBV5-1
D: TRBD2
DNA: TGCGCCAGCAGCTCGCTGACTAGCGGGGGGGTATCAGATACGCAGTATTTT
CDR3: CASSSLTSGGVSDTQYF

size: .
J: TRBJ2-4
V: TRBV5-3
D: .
DNA: TGTGCCAGAAGCCCAATTCATCACAGGAGTGGAGCCAAAAACATTCAGTACTTC
CDR3: CARSPIHHRSGAKNIQYF

size: once
J: TRBJ2-5
V: TRBV5-4
D: TRBD1
DNA: TGTGCCAGCAGCGCCGGGACAGGACAAGAGACCCAGTACTTC
CDR3: CASSAGTGQETQYF

size: .
J: TRBJ2-7
V: TRBV4-3
D: TRBD1
DNA: TGCGCCAGCAGCCACTTAGGGACAGGGTACGAGCAGTACTTC
CDR3: CASSHLGTGYEQYF

size: .
J: TRBJ1-6
V: TRBV4-1
D: TRBD1
DNA: TGCGCCAGCAGCCACGGCAGGGGGAATTCACCCCTCCACTTT
CDR3: CASSHGRGNSPLHF

size: .
J: TRBJ2-1
V: TRBV7-3
D: TRBD2
DNA: TGTGCCAGCAGCCCGACTAGCCAGTACAATGAGCAGTTCTTC
CDR3: CASSPTSQYNEQFF

size: .
J: TRBJ1-6
V: TRBV10-3
D: .
DNA: TGTGCCATCAGGGGACTGTCTCCGAATTCACCCCTCCACTTT
CDR3: CAIRGLSPNSPLHF

size: .
J: TRBJ1-3
V: TRBV5-1
D: .
DNA: TGCGCCAGCAGCTTGGGTCAGGTCGGCGGAAACACCATATATTTT
CDR3: CASSLGQVGGNTIYF

size: once
J: TRBJ2-3
V: TRBV6-6
D: .
DNA: TGTGCCAGCAGGACAGGTACCACAGATACGCAGTATTTT
CDR3: CASRTGTTDTQYF

size: .
J: TRBJ1-4
V: TRBV5-4
D: .
DNA: TGTGCCAGCAGCCCTAACAGGGCCGGGGCTAATGAAAAACTGTTTTTT
CDR3: CASSPNRAGANEKLFF

size: .
J: TRBJ2-5
V: TRBV9
D: .
DNA: TGTGCCAGCAGCGTAGAAGCGTTCCAAGAGACCCAGTACTTC
CDR3: CASSVEAFQETQYF

size: .
J: TRBJ1-1
V: TRBV6-1
D: .
DNA: TGTGCCAGCACCGTAGGGGTTTTGAGGAACACTGAAGCTTTCTTT
CDR3: CASTVGVLRNTEAFF

size: .
J: TRBJ1-5
V: TRBV27
D: TRBD1
DNA: TGTGCCAGCAGTGCATACTCCGGGACAGCTTATCAGCCCCAGCATTTT
CDR3: CASSAYSGTAYQPQHF